One and the same sample provided the 19 T cell receptor beta chains below, sequenced in a study of OX40 agonist ivuxolimab in advanced cancers. The protocol was immunoSEQ multiplex PCR, while the TCRdb copy is restricted to in-frame clones and leaves out a portion. The sample lists about 86,000 clones, roughly nine tenths occurring once. The sample in question was CD4+ or CD8+ T cells sorted from blood, obtained in a trial of the OX40 agonist ivuxolimab. The receptors here all came from an adult with an advanced solid tumor such as melanoma, head and neck, liver or kidney cancer.

The chain recombines TRBV9 with TRBJ1-1; D remains ambiguous. Between the trimmed V and J ends, which lost 1 base and 1 base, there was a span of 8 bases. The germline V gene encodes CDR1 SGDLS and CDR2 YYNGEE. The CDR3 runs to 14 residues. CDR3 sequence: CASSVKGENTEAFF. The CDR3 DNA follows: TGTGCCAGCAGCGTAAAAGGAGAGAACACTGAAGCTTTCTTT. Together with reference TRBV9 and TRBJ1-1, the CDR3 gives the full variable domain: DSGVTQTPKHLITATGQRVTLRCSPRSGDLSVYWYQQSLDQGLQFLIQYYNGEERAKGNILERFSAQQFPDLHSELNLSSLELGDSALYFCASSVKGENTEAFFGQGTRLTVV.

The rearrangement uses TRBV6-5 and TRBJ2-7; 11 bases line up with TRBD1. The CDR3 has 14 amino acids. With 6 bases clipped from V and 4 bases from J, the junction kept 5 bases outside the gene matches. Germline V CDR1 and CDR2: MNHEY, SVGAGI. The CDR3 DNA reads as TGTGCCAGCAGGACAGGACAGGGGGCTTACGAGCAGTACTTC. Translation gives CASRTGQGAYEQYF.

On this clone: Other DNA sequences in the sample encode the same CDR3. The V and J genes are TRBV28 and TRBJ2-7; tentatively, D is TRBD2 (6 bases). This CDR3 has 14 amino acids. Germline lookup yields CDR1 MDHEN and CDR2 SYDVKM. V gave up 6 bases and J gave up 4 bases, with 16 bases separating them. CDR3 region: CASSPGDRTYEQYF. CDR3 nucleotide sequence: TGTGCCAGCAGCCCGGGGGACCGAACATACGAGCAGTACTTC.

The CDR3 DNA reads TGTGCCAGCAGTTTCCTGGGAGGCGATAGCAATCAGCCCCAGCATTTT. Encoded protein: CASSFLGGDSNQPQHF. V is TRBV2 and J is TRBJ1-5, with D hard to call. Trimming shortened V by 5 bases and J by 0 bases, and 14 bases separated the two germline ends. From germline, CDR1 is SNHLY and CDR2 FYNNEI. The CDR3 spans 16 residues.

V usage is TRBV15 and J usage is TRBJ1-2; maybe TRBD1 (5 bases). CDR1 is LNHNV, CDR2 YYDKDF, per germline (reference sequence). The V end lost 0 bases, the J end lost 5 bases, and 10 bases lay between the germline ends. This CDR3 region has 14 residues. Here the CDR3 DNA reads TGTGCCACCAGCAGAGACAGGGTAGGGTATGGCTACACCTTC. Protein: CATSRDRVGYGYTF.

CDR3 DNA: TGTGCCAGCAGGGGCGGGGGGCAAGTTACGCAGTATTTT. This codes for CASRGGGQVTQYF. The chain employs TRBV27 and TRBJ2-3; 8 bases match TRBD2. The CDR3 is 13 residues long. Per germline, CDR1 MNHEY and CDR2 SMNVEV (reference sequence). V was pared by 6 bases and J by 8 bases, with 7 bases of the junction left unmatched.

J is TRBJ2-1 and V is TRBV29-1; D not resolved. CDR1 and CDR2 (germline): SQVTM, ANQGSEA. The V and J ends lost 6 bases and 9 bases respectively, with 15 bases between them. This CDR3 is built from 12 residues. CDR3 bases: TGCAGCGTAGGACCGGCGACCCCTGAGCAGTTCTTC. Translated: CSVGPATPEQFF.

This clone was seen once. This rearrangement joins TRBV18 to TRBJ2-1; TRBD2 matches 9 bases. CDR3 length: 14 residues. Trimming cost V 6 bases and J 7 bases; bases outside gene matches: 7. The V gene's germline CDR1 is KGHSH and CDR2 LQKENI. The CDR3 loop is CASSLGSGRNEQFF. CDR3 in DNA: TGTGCCAGCTCCCTGGGAAGCGGGAGGAATGAGCAGTTCTTC.

The chain joins TRBV5-4 to TRBJ2-1; the D call may be TRBD1 or TRBD2 (5 bases each). CDR1 SGHNT and CDR2 YYREEE come from the germline V gene (reference sequence). The CDR3 contains 15 residues. With 5 bases removed from V and 0 bases from J, the gap between germline ends came to 12 bases. The chain's CDR3 is CASSSWGSSYNEQFF. CDR3 in DNA: TGTGCCAGCAGTTCCTGGGGGAGCTCCTACAATGAGCAGTTCTTC.

This clone was seen only once. The chain has TRBV9 and TRBJ2-7, with 13 bases identical to TRBD2. Trimming removed 4 bases from V and 3 bases from J; junction bases left unmatched: 7. Germline loops: CDR1 SGDLS, CDR2 YYNGEE. The CDR3 consists of 16 residues. CDR3 in DNA: TGTGCCAGCAGCCCAGACGGACTAGCGGGAGACTACGAGCAGTACTTC. Residues: CASSPDGLAGDYEQYF.

This chain links TRBV6-4 with TRBJ1-2; no firm D call. Germline lookup yields CDR1 MRHNA and CDR2 SNTAGT. The CDR3 is 13 residues long. V gave up 0 bases and J gave up 5 bases, with 7 bases separating them. The CDR3 reads CASSDSGRYGYTF. DNA for the CDR3: TGTGCCAGCAGTGACTCAGGAAGATATGGCTACACCTTC.

The chain uses TRBV6-1 and TRBJ1-6, with unresolved D. CDR3 size: 17 residues. Germline V gene sequence: CDR1 MNHNS, CDR2 SASEGT. V shed 2 bases and J shed 0 bases, with 11 bases lying between them. Written as DNA, the CDR3 is TGTGCCAGCAGTGAATTAACAGCGAGCTCCTATAATTCACCCCTCCACTTT. This encodes CASSELTASSYNSPLHF.

V usage is TRBV6-6 and J usage is TRBJ1-2; 8 bases are a match to TRBD1. The junction had 10 bases not matched to a gene; V was cut back by 6 bases and J by 4 bases. The V gene's germline CDR1 is MNHNY and CDR2 SVGAGI (reference sequence). This CDR3 is built from 15 residues. CDR3 in amino acids: CASRQQGAQGYGYTF. The CDR3 coding sequence is TGTGCCAGCAGGCAGCAGGGGGCACAGGGCTATGGCTACACCTTC.

The CDR3 is CASSLQTTPVRDRGYGYSYEQYF. The CDR3 DNA reads TGTGCCAGCAGCTTGCAAACAACCCCGGTAAGGGACAGGGGCTACGGCTACTCCTACGAGCAGTACTTC. The J gene is TRBJ2-7, the V gene TRBV7-4; TRBD1 agrees at 10 bases. The CDR3 is 23 amino acids. CDR1 and CDR2 (germline): SGHVT, SQSDAQ. V lost 3 bases, J lost 0 bases, and 26 bases stayed unmatched.

The chain recombines TRBV19 with TRBJ1-2; TRBD1 agrees at 7 bases. CDR1 is LNHDA and CDR2 is SQIVND in the germline V gene (reference sequence). The CDR3 is 13 residues long. Trimming removed 0 bases from V and 8 bases from J; junction bases left unmatched: 3. This chain's CDR3 is CASSIDRTGGYTF. The CDR3 nucleotides are TGTGCCAGTAGTATAGACCGGACAGGCGGCTACACCTTC.

The V gene is TRBV6-6, the J gene TRBJ2-7; TRBD1 matches at 10 bases. This CDR3 is 15 amino acids long. J was trimmed by 2 bases and V by 4 bases; bases with no gene match: 5. Germline CDR1 and CDR2: MNHNY and SVGAGI (reference sequence). This CDR3 is CASSWEDRGPYEQYF. Here the CDR3 DNA reads TGTGCCAGCAGTTGGGAAGACAGGGGGCCCTACGAGCAGTACTTC.

This chain uses TRBV7-9 with TRBJ2-4; 9 nucleotides align to TRBD2. CDR1 is SEHNR and CDR2 is FQNEAQ in the germline V gene (reference sequence). J lost 6 bases, V lost 8 bases, and 14 bases had no gene match. The CDR3 is 16 residues long. CDR3 in amino acids: CASAIVRGREGNIQYF. The CDR3 DNA reads TGTGCCAGCGCGATCGTTCGGGGGCGGGAGGGAAACATTCAGTACTTC.

This clone was picked up one time. The chain employs TRBV28 and TRBJ2-5; weak D call: TRBD2 (6 bases). V shed 5 bases and J shed 5 bases, with 12 bases lying between them. Germline assignment: CDR1 MDHEN and CDR2 SYDVKM. There are 13 residues in the CDR3. The DNA for the CDR3 is TGTGCCAGCAGTCGCGGGACTTGGGAGACCCAGTACTTC. This translates into CASSRGTWETQYF.

The genes are TRBV7-2 and TRBJ2-7; no reliable D call. Germline-derived CDR1 and CDR2 are SGHTA and FQGNSA. The V and J ends lost 0 bases and 4 bases respectively, with 7 bases between them. The CDR3 loop spans 13 amino acids. This CDR3 reads CASSLAVEYEQYF. CDR3 DNA: TGTGCCAGCAGCTTAGCGGTCGAGTACGAGCAGTACTTC.